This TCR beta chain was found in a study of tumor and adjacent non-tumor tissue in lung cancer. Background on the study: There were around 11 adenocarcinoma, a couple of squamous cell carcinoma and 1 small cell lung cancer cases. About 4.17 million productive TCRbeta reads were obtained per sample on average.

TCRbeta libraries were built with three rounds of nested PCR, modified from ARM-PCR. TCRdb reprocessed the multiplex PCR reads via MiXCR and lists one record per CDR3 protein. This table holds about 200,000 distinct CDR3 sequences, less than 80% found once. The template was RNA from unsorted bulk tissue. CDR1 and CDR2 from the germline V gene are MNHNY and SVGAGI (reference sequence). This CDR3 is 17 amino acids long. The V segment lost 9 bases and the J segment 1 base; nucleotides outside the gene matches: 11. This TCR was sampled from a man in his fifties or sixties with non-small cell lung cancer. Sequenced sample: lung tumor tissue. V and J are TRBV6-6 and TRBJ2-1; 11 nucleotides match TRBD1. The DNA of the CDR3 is TGTGCCAGACCTCGGGACAGGGGGGCTCTATCCTACAATGAGCAGTTCTTC. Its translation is CARPRDRGALSYNEQFF.